Listed below are T cell receptor beta chains from one sample, sequenced in a study of cytomegalovirus exposure and HLA in healthy donors. Libraries were prepared by immunoSEQ multiplex PCR; TCRdb keeps only in-frame clonotypes and omits some of them. The data contain around 140,000 clones, about two thirds of them singletons. Sequenced material: PBMCs. Receptors were obtained from a man between 50 and 59 years old in good health and CMV-seropositive. Each CDR3 is given with its conserved first and last residue. A D gene is named only where the DNA matches it firmly. For some rows the clone size is stated as once, few or many, or as a class when expanded; others skip it.

clone_size: NA; j_call: TRBJ2-7; v_call: TRBV10-3; d_call: TRBD1; cdr3_aa: CAIQQGASYEQYF; cdr3_nt: TGTGCCATCCAACAGGGGGCGTCCTACGAGCAGTACTTC
clone_size: NA; j_call: TRBJ2-7; v_call: TRBV5-1; d_call: TRBD1; cdr3_aa: CASSSPGQGKQYF; cdr3_nt: TGCGCCAGCAGCTCTCCGGGACAGGGGAAGCAGTACTTC
clone_size: NA; j_call: TRBJ2-5; v_call: TRBV9; d_call: TRBD2; cdr3_aa: CASSVGSGSQTQYF; cdr3_nt: TGTGCCAGCAGCGTAGGTAGCGGGAGCCAGACCCAGTACTTC
clone_size: few; j_call: TRBJ1-1; v_call: TRBV7-3; d_call: TRBD1; cdr3_aa: CASSRDRGANTEAFF; cdr3_nt: TGTGCCAGCAGCCGGGACAGGGGGGCGAACACTGAAGCTTTCTTT
clone_size: few; j_call: TRBJ2-7; v_call: TRBV7-6; d_call: NA; cdr3_aa: CASSPYTVIYEQYF; cdr3_nt: TGTGCCAGCAGCCCCTATACCGTCATCTACGAGCAGTACTTC
clone_size: NA; j_call: TRBJ2-7; v_call: TRBV5-1; d_call: TRBD1; cdr3_aa: CASNYGGQGSYEQYF; cdr3_nt: TGCGCCAGCAATTACGGGGGACAGGGCTCCTACGAGCAGTACTTC
clone_size: once; j_call: TRBJ1-1; v_call: TRBV14; d_call: NA; cdr3_aa: CASTRSGLNTEAFF; cdr3_nt: TGTGCCAGCACCAGATCGGGATTGAACACTGAAGCTTTCTTT
clone_size: NA; j_call: TRBJ2-2; v_call: TRBV29-1; d_call: NA; cdr3_aa: CSAGANTGELFF; cdr3_nt: TGCAGCGCTGGGGCCAACACCGGGGAGCTGTTTTTT
clone_size: NA; j_call: TRBJ2-3; v_call: TRBV7-2; d_call: NA; cdr3_aa: CASSLDKGWRYTQYF; cdr3_nt: TGTGCCAGCAGCTTAGATAAGGGGTGGAGATATACGCAGTATTTT
clone_size: NA; j_call: TRBJ1-2; v_call: TRBV2; d_call: TRBD1; cdr3_aa: CASSSRRGQNYGYTF; cdr3_nt: TGTGCCAGCAGTTCCCGGAGGGGACAGAACTATGGCTACACCTTC
clone_size: NA; j_call: TRBJ1-3; v_call: TRBV27; d_call: NA; cdr3_aa: CASSLWYGSGNTIYF; cdr3_nt: TGTGCCAGCAGTTTATGGTACGGGTCTGGAAACACCATATATTTT
clone_size: NA; j_call: TRBJ2-3; v_call: TRBV11-3; d_call: TRBD1; cdr3_aa: CASSSTTGGHGDTQYF; cdr3_nt: TGTGCCAGCAGCTCAACAACAGGGGGGCATGGAGATACGCAGTATTTT
clone_size: NA; j_call: TRBJ2-1; v_call: TRBV5-4; d_call: TRBD2; cdr3_aa: CASSDSGLAGGWSDEQFF; cdr3_nt: TGTGCCAGCAGCGACTCGGGACTAGCGGGAGGGTGGAGCGATGAGCAGTTCTTC
clone_size: NA; j_call: TRBJ2-7; v_call: TRBV29-1; d_call: TRBD1; cdr3_aa: CSVVGQGLEEQYF; cdr3_nt: TGCAGCGTTGTGGGACAGGGGTTAGAGGAGCAGTACTTC
clone_size: NA; j_call: TRBJ1-1; v_call: TRBV29-1; d_call: NA; cdr3_aa: CSVGSLYFTEAFF; cdr3_nt: TGCAGCGTTGGCTCGCTATATTTCACTGAAGCTTTCTTT
clone_size: NA; j_call: TRBJ2-7; v_call: TRBV18; d_call: TRBD1; cdr3_aa: CASSPGQGPYEQYF; cdr3_nt: TGTGCCAGCTCACCGGGACAGGGCCCCTACGAGCAGTACTTC
clone_size: NA; j_call: TRBJ2-2; v_call: TRBV5-8; d_call: NA; cdr3_aa: CASSPRTANTGELFF; cdr3_nt: TGTGCCAGCAGCCCCAGGACTGCGAACACCGGGGAGCTGTTTTTT
clone_size: NA; j_call: TRBJ2-7; v_call: TRBV2; d_call: TRBD1; cdr3_aa: CASSLTGNEQYF; cdr3_nt: TGTGCCAGCAGCCTGACAGGGAATGAGCAGTACTTC
clone_size: NA; j_call: TRBJ2-1; v_call: TRBV5-4; d_call: TRBD2; cdr3_aa: CASSPTSGGYNEQFF; cdr3_nt: TGTGCCAGCAGCCCTACTAGCGGGGGTTACAATGAGCAGTTCTTC
clone_size: NA; j_call: TRBJ2-2; v_call: TRBV7-2; d_call: TRBD1; cdr3_aa: CASSLKTGTGGTGELFF; cdr3_nt: TGTGCCAGCAGCCTAAAGACCGGGACAGGGGGAACCGGGGAGCTGTTTTTT
clone_size: once; j_call: TRBJ1-5; v_call: TRBV11-2; d_call: NA; cdr3_aa: CASSSPEQPQHF; cdr3_nt: TGTGCCAGCAGCTCCCCGGAGCAGCCCCAGCATTTT
clone_size: NA; j_call: TRBJ1-5; v_call: TRBV5-4; d_call: NA; cdr3_aa: CASSLGGVGQIINQPQHF; cdr3_nt: TGTGCCAGCAGCTTGGGGGGGGTCGGCCAGATTATCAATCAGCCCCAGCATTTT
clone_size: few; j_call: TRBJ1-6; v_call: TRBV7-9; d_call: TRBD1; cdr3_aa: CASSSGQGFYNSPLHF; cdr3_nt: TGTGCCAGCAGTTCGGGACAGGGCTTTTATAATTCACCCCTCCACTTT
clone_size: few; j_call: TRBJ1-2; v_call: TRBV29-1; d_call: TRBD1; cdr3_aa: CSVVTGDYGYTF; cdr3_nt: TGCAGCGTAGTTACAGGGGACTATGGCTACACCTTC
clone_size: NA; j_call: TRBJ2-1; v_call: TRBV11-3; d_call: TRBD2; cdr3_aa: CASSLDSMASGRKEQFF; cdr3_nt: TGTGCCAGCAGCTTAGATAGTATGGCTAGCGGGAGGAAGGAGCAGTTCTTC
clone_size: few; j_call: TRBJ2-2; v_call: TRBV5-5; d_call: TRBD2; cdr3_aa: CASSLAPQRGGTGELFF; cdr3_nt: TGTGCCAGCAGCTTGGCTCCACAGCGGGGGGGTACCGGGGAGCTGTTTTTT
clone_size: once; j_call: TRBJ2-1; v_call: TRBV29-1; d_call: NA; cdr3_aa: CSVDRTASSYNEQFF; cdr3_nt: TGCAGCGTTGACCGGACAGCGAGCTCCTACAATGAGCAGTTCTTC
clone_size: NA; j_call: TRBJ1-5; v_call: TRBV10-3; d_call: NA; cdr3_aa: CASGTGQGSNQPQHF; cdr3_nt: TGTGCCAGCGGAACAGGGCAGGGAAGCAATCAGCCCCAGCATTTT
clone_size: NA; j_call: TRBJ2-5; v_call: TRBV7-9; d_call: TRBD1; cdr3_aa: CASSLSGGETQYF; cdr3_nt: TGTGCCAGCAGCCTGTCAGGGGGTGAGACCCAGTACTTC
clone_size: NA; j_call: TRBJ1-1; v_call: TRBV5-1; d_call: TRBD1; cdr3_aa: CASSLGDRVPEAFF; cdr3_nt: TGCGCCAGCAGCTTGGGGGACAGGGTCCCTGAAGCTTTCTTT
clone_size: NA; j_call: TRBJ2-5; v_call: TRBV6-5; d_call: NA; cdr3_aa: CASSSDPTGIGETQYF; cdr3_nt: TGTGCCAGCAGTTCCGACCCCACGGGGATTGGAGAGACCCAGTACTTC
clone_size: NA; j_call: TRBJ1-1; v_call: TRBV6-6; d_call: TRBD1; cdr3_aa: CASTLTPGQKATEAFF; cdr3_nt: TGTGCCAGCACCTTGACCCCGGGACAGAAGGCCACTGAAGCTTTCTTT
clone_size: NA; j_call: TRBJ1-5; v_call: TRBV7-8; d_call: TRBD1; cdr3_aa: CASSFGQANQPQHF; cdr3_nt: TGTGCCAGCAGCTTCGGACAGGCAAATCAGCCCCAGCATTTT
clone_size: NA; j_call: TRBJ1-1; v_call: TRBV5-6; d_call: TRBD1; cdr3_aa: CASNNRYRGRGTEAFF; cdr3_nt: TGTGCCAGCAACAACCGATACAGGGGGCGCGGCACTGAAGCTTTCTTT
clone_size: NA; j_call: TRBJ2-7; v_call: TRBV21-1; d_call: NA; cdr3_aa: CASSKGLAGTAYEQYF; cdr3_nt: TGTGCCAGCAGCAAAGGACTAGCGGGGACCGCCTACGAGCAGTACTTC
clone_size: NA; j_call: TRBJ2-5; v_call: TRBV5-1; d_call: TRBD1; cdr3_aa: CASSMTGGMETQYF; cdr3_nt: TGCGCCAGCAGCATGACAGGGGGGATGGAGACCCAGTACTTC
clone_size: few; j_call: TRBJ2-7; v_call: TRBV6-1; d_call: TRBD1; cdr3_aa: CASREGGLSEQYF; cdr3_nt: TGTGCCAGCAGGGAAGGGGGCCTCTCCGAGCAGTACTTC
clone_size: NA; j_call: TRBJ2-5; v_call: TRBV27; d_call: TRBD1; cdr3_aa: CASSFQTGDKETQYF; cdr3_nt: TGTGCCAGCAGTTTCCAGACAGGGGATAAAGAGACCCAGTACTTC
clone_size: NA; j_call: TRBJ2-5; v_call: TRBV7-6; d_call: NA; cdr3_aa: CASSLGGPGTQYF; cdr3_nt: TGTGCCAGCAGCTTAGGTGGGCCCGGGACCCAGTACTTC
clone_size: NA; j_call: TRBJ1-3; v_call: TRBV6-1; d_call: NA; cdr3_aa: CASSTGSSGNTIYF; cdr3_nt: TGTGCCAGCAGTACAGGGAGCTCTGGAAACACCATATATTTT
clone_size: NA; j_call: TRBJ2-7; v_call: TRBV2; d_call: NA; cdr3_aa: CASSEDRAQSYEQYF; cdr3_nt: TGTGCCAGCAGTGAAGACAGGGCGCAATCCTACGAGCAGTACTTC
clone_size: NA; j_call: TRBJ1-2; v_call: TRBV28; d_call: TRBD1; cdr3_aa: CASRPTGTGILYGYTF; cdr3_nt: TGTGCCAGCAGGCCAACCGGGACAGGGATTCTATATGGCTACACCTTC
clone_size: NA; j_call: TRBJ2-7; v_call: TRBV5-6; d_call: TRBD2; cdr3_aa: CASSSTTSGRPSEQYF; cdr3_nt: TGTGCCAGCAGCTCGACGACTAGCGGGAGGCCATCCGAGCAGTACTTC
clone_size: NA; j_call: TRBJ2-5; v_call: TRBV5-1; d_call: NA; cdr3_aa: CASSLSPGPGQETQYF; cdr3_nt: TGCGCCAGCAGCTTGAGCCCCGGTCCGGGGCAAGAGACCCAGTACTTC
clone_size: NA; j_call: TRBJ2-2; v_call: TRBV5-4; d_call: TRBD2; cdr3_aa: CASSLVGAGLAGELFF; cdr3_nt: TGTGCCAGCAGCTTAGTTGGAGCGGGATTGGCCGGGGAGCTGTTTTTT
clone_size: once; j_call: TRBJ2-3; v_call: TRBV13; d_call: NA; cdr3_aa: CASSPQRGQGGNTQYF; cdr3_nt: TGTGCCAGCAGCCCCCAGCGGGGTCAAGGGGGGAATACGCAGTATTTT
clone_size: few; j_call: TRBJ1-2; v_call: TRBV6-5; d_call: TRBD1; cdr3_aa: CASRGTGAIYGYTF; cdr3_nt: TGTGCCAGCAGGGGGACAGGCGCCATCTATGGCTACACCTTC
clone_size: NA; j_call: TRBJ1-4; v_call: TRBV19; d_call: NA; cdr3_aa: CATNPGWNEKLFF; cdr3_nt: TGTGCCACAAACCCGGGTTGGAATGAAAAACTGTTTTTT
clone_size: NA; j_call: TRBJ2-3; v_call: TRBV9; d_call: NA; cdr3_aa: CASSPQLAADTQYF; cdr3_nt: TGTGCCAGCAGCCCCCAACTAGCCGCAGATACGCAGTATTTT
clone_size: NA; j_call: TRBJ1-1; v_call: TRBV6-1; d_call: NA; cdr3_aa: CASTRGTEAFF; cdr3_nt: TGTGCCTCAACAAGGGGGACTGAAGCTTTCTTT
clone_size: NA; j_call: TRBJ2-7; v_call: TRBV14; d_call: TRBD1; cdr3_aa: CASSGQDTSYEQYF; cdr3_nt: TGTGCCAGCAGCGGACAGGATACCTCCTACGAGCAGTACTTC
clone_size: NA; j_call: TRBJ1-2; v_call: TRBV7-9; d_call: TRBD1; cdr3_aa: CASSLKGAQYGYTF; cdr3_nt: TGTGCCAGCAGCTTAAAGGGGGCGCAATATGGCTACACCTTC
clone_size: NA; j_call: TRBJ2-1; v_call: TRBV27; d_call: TRBD2; cdr3_aa: CASSLGLAGGIVHNEQFF; cdr3_nt: TGTGCCAGCAGTTTGGGGCTAGCGGGAGGAATTGTTCACAATGAGCAGTTCTTC
clone_size: NA; j_call: TRBJ2-1; v_call: TRBV18; d_call: NA; cdr3_aa: CASSPLGLDNEQFF; cdr3_nt: TGTGCCAGCTCACCACTTGGACTTGACAATGAGCAGTTCTTC
clone_size: few; j_call: TRBJ1-1; v_call: TRBV18; d_call: TRBD1; cdr3_aa: CASSPDQGATEAFF; cdr3_nt: TGTGCCAGCTCACCCGACCAGGGGGCGACTGAAGCTTTCTTT
clone_size: NA; j_call: TRBJ1-1; v_call: TRBV7-2; d_call: NA; cdr3_aa: CASSFSVGAVAFF; cdr3_nt: TGTGCCAGCAGCTTTAGCGTCGGAGCCGTCGCTTTCTTT
clone_size: many; j_call: TRBJ1-1; v_call: TRBV7-2; d_call: NA; cdr3_aa: CASSPLYGGAGAFF; cdr3_nt: TGTGCCAGCAGCCCACTATACGGGGGGGCTGGAGCTTTCTTT
clone_size: few; j_call: TRBJ1-2; v_call: TRBV18; d_call: NA; cdr3_aa: CASSPPGTQANYGYTF; cdr3_nt: TGTGCCAGCTCCCCCCCGGGGACACAAGCTAACTATGGCTACACCTTC
clone_size: NA; j_call: TRBJ2-1; v_call: TRBV6-1; d_call: NA; cdr3_aa: CASSDWQNNEQFF; cdr3_nt: TGTGCCAGCAGTGACTGGCAGAACAATGAGCAGTTCTTC